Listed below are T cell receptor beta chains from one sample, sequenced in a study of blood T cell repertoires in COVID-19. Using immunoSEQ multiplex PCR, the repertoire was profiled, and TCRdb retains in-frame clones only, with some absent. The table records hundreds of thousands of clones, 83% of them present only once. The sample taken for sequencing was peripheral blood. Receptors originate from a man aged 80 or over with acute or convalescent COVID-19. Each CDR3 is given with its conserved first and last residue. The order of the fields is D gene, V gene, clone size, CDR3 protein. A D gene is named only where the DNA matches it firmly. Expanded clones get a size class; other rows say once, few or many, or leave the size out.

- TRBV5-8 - CASSLFGLGATAFF
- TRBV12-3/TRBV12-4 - CASSDSAPDTQYF
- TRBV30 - CAWSVAGVGNQPQHF
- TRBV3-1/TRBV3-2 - CASSQERLHGDTQYF
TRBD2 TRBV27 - CASSLLTSGSYEQYF
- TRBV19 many CASSTPHTKSSNQPQHF
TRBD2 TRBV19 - CASSIVGLAGSGELFF
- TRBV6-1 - CASSELAAGDTQYF
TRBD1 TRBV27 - CASRTGGAYNSPLHF
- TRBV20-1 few CSASGGGPTDTQYF
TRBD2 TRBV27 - CASRPGGGSYEQYF
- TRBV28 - CASSPPGELFF
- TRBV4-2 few CASSLTTTAPEAFF
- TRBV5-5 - CASTSGSQETQYF
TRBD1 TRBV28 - CASSLLDRAGTEAFF
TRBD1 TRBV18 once CASSKGQGGETQYF
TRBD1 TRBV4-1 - CASSLGQGQGYTF
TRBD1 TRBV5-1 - CASSPGGIGGEKLFF
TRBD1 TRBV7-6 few CASSLVGQMVGNTIYF
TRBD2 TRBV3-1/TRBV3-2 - CASSRSGAGTGELFF
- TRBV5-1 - CASSYRRNTGELFF
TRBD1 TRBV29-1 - CSVGQGGGPYEQYF
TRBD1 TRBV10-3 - CAISESMGQGASTNYGYTF
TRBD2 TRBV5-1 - CASISGTSGVGEQFF
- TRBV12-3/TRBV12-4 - CASSLSGNTEAFF
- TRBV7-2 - CASSWSVGGYQETQYF
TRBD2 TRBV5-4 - CASSPGVAGGGSEQYF
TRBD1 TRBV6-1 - CASSEGNRGQGLYEQYF